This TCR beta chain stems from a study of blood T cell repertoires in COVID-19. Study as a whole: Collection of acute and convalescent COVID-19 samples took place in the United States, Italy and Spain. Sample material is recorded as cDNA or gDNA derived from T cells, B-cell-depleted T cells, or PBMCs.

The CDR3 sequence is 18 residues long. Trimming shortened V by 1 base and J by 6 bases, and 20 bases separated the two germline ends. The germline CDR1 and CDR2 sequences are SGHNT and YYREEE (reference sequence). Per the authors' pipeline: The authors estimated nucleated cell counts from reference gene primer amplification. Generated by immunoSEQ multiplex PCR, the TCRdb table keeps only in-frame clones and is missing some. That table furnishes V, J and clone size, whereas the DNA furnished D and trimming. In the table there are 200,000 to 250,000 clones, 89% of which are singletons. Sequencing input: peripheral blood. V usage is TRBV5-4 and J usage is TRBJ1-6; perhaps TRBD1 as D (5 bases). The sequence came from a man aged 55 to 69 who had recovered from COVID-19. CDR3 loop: CASSLTGYTTIGNSPLHF. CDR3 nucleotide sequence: TGTGCCAGCAGCTTGACAGGCTATACGACAATCGGTAATTCACCCCTCCACTTT.